Listed below are T cell receptor beta chains from one sample, sequenced in a study of radiation and T cells in renal cell carcinoma. The protocol was immunoSEQ multiplex PCR, while the TCRdb copy is restricted to in-frame clones and leaves out a portion. The profile shows more than 120,000 clones, around nine tenths of them singletons. Sequenced here: blood, sampled from a patient whose treatment included radiotherapy and nephrectomy. These TCRs come from a woman aged 45-59 years with renal cell carcinoma. The CDR3 runs from the conserved cysteine through the conserved F or W. Fields, in order: CDR3 length, clone size, D gene, J gene, V gene, CDR3 protein, CDR3 DNA. A D gene is named only where the DNA matches it firmly. Size is omitted from some rows. Given values are once, few, many or a class for expanded clones.

14 NA NA TRBJ2-7 TRBV11-3 CASSSGAENYEQYF TGTGCCAGCAGCTCTGGGGCGGAAAACTACGAGCAGTACTTC
14 NA NA TRBJ2-5 TRBV10-3 CAISGEMEQETQYF TGTGCCATCAGTGGAGAGATGGAACAAGAGACCCAGTACTTC
13 NA NA TRBJ1-5 TRBV10-3 CAIKQGSDQPQHF TGTGCCATCAAACAGGGATCGGATCAGCCCCAGCATTTT
14 NA NA TRBJ2-7 TRBV4-3 CASSQDWSSYEQYF TGCGCCAGCAGCCAAGATTGGAGCTCCTACGAGCAGTACTTC
15 NA NA TRBJ2-2 TRBV5-4 CASSLAPKETGELFF TGTGCCAGCAGCTTGGCCCCCAAAGAAACCGGGGAGCTGTTTTTT
16 NA TRBD1 TRBJ2-3 TRBV15 CATSSRTGSGTDTQYF TGTGCCACCAGCAGCAGGACAGGGTCCGGCACAGATACGCAGTATTTT
16 NA TRBD2 TRBJ2-1 TRBV7-2 CASSLTSGRAQNEQFF TGTGCCAGCAGCTTGACTAGCGGGAGGGCCCAGAATGAGCAGTTCTTC
13 NA TRBD1 TRBJ2-1 TRBV5-1 CASRQPRQGGQFF TGCGCCAGCAGACAGCCGAGACAGGGCGGGCAGTTCTTC
13 few NA TRBJ1-4 TRBV29-1 CSVDRGQGEKLFF TGCAGCGTTGATCGGGGGCAGGGTGAAAAACTGTTTTTT
14 NA TRBD1 TRBJ1-5 TRBV29-1 CSVVATGLGQPQHF TGCAGCGTTGTTGCGACAGGGTTGGGTCAGCCCCAGCATTTT
15 NA NA TRBJ2-3 TRBV11-2 CASSPLQGSTDTQYF TGTGCCAGCAGCCCCCTCCAGGGTAGCACAGATACGCAGTATTTT
14 NA TRBD1 TRBJ2-7 TRBV11-2 CASSGDRDLYEQYF TGTGCCAGCAGCGGGGACAGGGATCTCTACGAGCAGTACTTC
14 NA NA TRBJ2-7 TRBV11-1 CASRLTGPSYEQYF TGTGCCAGCAGACTCACCGGGCCCTCCTACGAGCAGTACTTC
15 few NA TRBJ1-1 TRBV2 CASCTSPRAGTEAFF TGTGCCAGCTGTACGTCACCGAGGGCTGGCACTGAAGCTTTCTTT
13 few TRBD1 TRBJ2-5 TRBV5-4 CASSLGQGPLQYF TGTGCCAGCAGCCTAGGACAGGGCCCACTCCAGTACTTC
16 NA NA TRBJ2-3 TRBV14 CASSQGSSSFPDTQYF TGTGCCAGCAGCCAAGGAAGTTCTTCCTTCCCAGATACGCAGTATTTT
15 NA NA TRBJ2-1 TRBV12-1 CASSFVRGPRGGTFF TGTGCCAGCAGCTTTGTCAGGGGGCCAAGAGGAGGGACGTTCTTC
15 NA NA TRBJ1-1 TRBV19 CASSTETGKNTEAFF TGTGCCAGTAGTACCGAAACGGGGAAGAACACTGAAGCTTTCTTT
12 once NA TRBJ1-1 TRBV19 CASSKVGTEAFF TGTGCCAGTAGTAAGGTGGGCACGGAAGCTTTCTTT
15 once NA TRBJ2-7 TRBV4-1 CASSQTSLGGHEQYF TGCGCCAGCAGCCAAACATCCCTCGGGGGCCACGAGCAGTACTTC
11 NA NA TRBJ2-1 TRBV7-9 CASSPYYEQFF TGTGCCAGCAGCCCGTACTATGAGCAGTTCTTC
14 NA NA TRBJ1-3 TRBV10-3 CAISEWGSGNTIYF TGTGCCATCAGTGAGTGGGGGTCAGGAAACACCATATATTTT
12 NA NA TRBJ1-1 TRBV5-6 CASSRDDTEAFF TGTGCCAGCAGCCGGGATGACACTGAAGCTTTCTTT
11 NA NA TRBJ2-7 TRBV30 CAWRGRDEQYF TGTGCCTGGAGAGGCAGGGACGAGCAGTACTTC
13 NA NA TRBJ2-2 TRBV11-3 CATRVGATGELFF TGTGCCACCCGGGTGGGAGCTACCGGGGAGCTGTTTTTT
12 NA NA TRBJ2-5 TRBV7-9 CASSLTGGTQYF TGTGCCAGCAGCTTAACTGGGGGGACCCAGTACTTC
15 once NA TRBJ2-7 TRBV4-3 CASSQERAFGYEQYF TGCGCCAGCAGCCAAGAACGGGCATTTGGCTACGAGCAGTACTTC
16 NA NA TRBJ1-3 TRBV7-8 CASSLGPPDSGNTIYF TGTGCCAGCAGCTTAGGTCCGCCGGACTCTGGAAACACCATATATTTT
14 few TRBD1 TRBJ1-2 TRBV5-1 CASSLGQGRTGYTF TGCGCCAGCAGCCTAGGACAGGGGAGGACTGGCTACACCTTC
14 once TRBD2 TRBJ2-7 TRBV7-8 CASSLVASGYEQYF TGTGCCAGCAGCTTAGTTGCTAGCGGCTACGAGCAGTACTTC
14 NA NA TRBJ1-3 TRBV9 CASSVAGAGNTIYF TGTGCCAGCAGCGTAGCAGGGGCCGGAAACACCATATATTTT
15 NA NA TRBJ2-7 TRBV29-1 CSVEEVVGRVYEQYF TGCAGCGTTGAAGAGGTCGTGGGCAGGGTTTACGAGCAGTACTTC
12 NA NA TRBJ2-7 TRBV6-5 CASSRADTEQYF TGTGCCAGCAGTAGGGCCGATACCGAGCAGTACTTC
15 NA NA TRBJ2-5 TRBV28 CASSLGVLMQETQYF TGTGCCAGCAGTTTAGGGGTGTTGATGCAAGAGACCCAGTACTTC
14 NA NA TRBJ1-3 TRBV6-5 CASRTLSSGNTIYF TGTGCCAGCAGGACCCTTAGTTCTGGAAACACCATATATTTT
14 NA NA TRBJ1-3 TRBV5-1 CASSLGQDGNTIYF TGCGCCAGCAGCTTGGGGCAGGATGGAAACACCATATATTTT
12 NA NA TRBJ1-5 TRBV5-4 CASTPSNQPQHF TGTGCCAGCACCCCTAGCAATCAGCCCCAGCATTTT
12 NA NA TRBJ1-2 TRBV19 CASSIARDGYTF TGTGCCAGTAGTATCGCCCGAGATGGCTACACCTTC
12 NA NA TRBJ1-2 TRBV30 CAWSVKGGGYTF TGTGCCTGGAGTGTAAAGGGAGGCGGCTACACCTTC
14 NA TRBD1 TRBJ1-1 TRBV10-3 CAIRKQGPLTEAFF TGTGCCATCAGGAAACAGGGGCCGCTTACTGAAGCTTTCTTT
13 NA NA TRBJ2-2 TRBV4-3 CASSQDRRGELFF TGCGCCAGCAGCCAAGACAGGCGGGGGGAGCTGTTTTTT
15 NA TRBD2 TRBJ2-7 TRBV6-5 CASSLAGGTTYEQYF TGTGCCAGCAGTCTAGCGGGAGGGACGACCTACGAGCAGTACTTC
15 NA TRBD1 TRBJ2-2 TRBV5-6 CASSFTGVNTGELFF TGTGCCAGCAGCTTTACAGGGGTGAACACCGGGGAGCTGTTTTTT
16 NA NA TRBJ2-5 TRBV11-3 CASSSNSGRDQETQYF TGTGCCAGCAGCTCCAATTCCGGGAGAGACCAAGAGACCCAGTACTTC
14 once NA TRBJ2-5 TRBV28 CASTVGGPGETQYF TGTGCCAGCACCGTAGGGGGGCCCGGGGAGACCCAGTACTTC
12 NA NA TRBJ1-5 TRBV28 CASSPGGQPQHF TGTGCCAGCAGTCCCGGGGGTCAGCCCCAGCATTTT
17 NA TRBD1 TRBJ1-6 TRBV5-1 CASSLVRAGGRGSPLHF TGCGCCAGCAGCTTGGTGCGGGCAGGGGGCCGAGGGTCACCCCTCCACTTT
14 NA TRBD1 TRBJ1-2 TRBV29-1 CSVDVQGAYRGYTF TGCAGCGTTGATGTCCAGGGGGCCTATCGTGGCTACACCTTC
13 NA NA TRBJ2-7 TRBV11-2 CASSLGGSYEQYF TGTGCCAGCAGCTTAGGGGGGTCGTACGAGCAGTACTTC
15 NA TRBD1 TRBJ2-5 TRBV5-1 CASSWSGTGGETQYF TGCGCCAGCAGCTGGTCCGGGACAGGGGGCGAGACCCAGTACTTC
17 NA NA TRBJ1-5 TRBV10-2 CASSDLDRSGGNQPQHF TGCGCCAGCAGTGACCTTGACAGATCGGGGGGCAATCAGCCCCAGCATTTT
19 NA TRBD1 TRBJ1-4 TRBV4-3 CASSRVGTGGEKTNEKLFF TGCGCCAGCAGCCGTGTGGGGACAGGGGGCGAGAAAACTAATGAAAAACTGTTTTTT
15 NA TRBD1 TRBJ2-3 TRBV9 CASSARQGNTDTQYF TGTGCCAGCAGCGCCAGACAGGGAAACACAGATACGCAGTATTTT
14 NA NA TRBJ2-7 TRBV5-1 CASSLLQGPYEQYF TGCGCCAGCAGCTTGTTACAGGGCCCCTACGAGCAGTACTTC
13 NA NA TRBJ1-3 TRBV7-6 CASSLAGRNTIYF TGTGCCAGCAGCTTAGCAGGGAGAAACACCATATATTTT
15 NA TRBD2 TRBJ2-1 TRBV5-6 CASSLTSEIFDEQFF TGTGCCAGCAGCTTGACTAGCGAGATCTTCGATGAGCAGTTCTTC
14 NA NA TRBJ2-6 TRBV6-5 CASRPGAGANVLTF TGTGCCAGCAGACCAGGGGCCGGGGCCAACGTCCTGACTTTC
14 NA TRBD2 TRBJ2-5 TRBV27 CASSLSGRRETQYF TGTGCCAGCAGTTTATCCGGGAGGAGGGAGACCCAGTACTTC
13 NA NA TRBJ1-2 TRBV27 CASSLGGVGGYTF TGTGCCAGCAGTTTAGGGGGGGTGGGTGGCTACACCTTC